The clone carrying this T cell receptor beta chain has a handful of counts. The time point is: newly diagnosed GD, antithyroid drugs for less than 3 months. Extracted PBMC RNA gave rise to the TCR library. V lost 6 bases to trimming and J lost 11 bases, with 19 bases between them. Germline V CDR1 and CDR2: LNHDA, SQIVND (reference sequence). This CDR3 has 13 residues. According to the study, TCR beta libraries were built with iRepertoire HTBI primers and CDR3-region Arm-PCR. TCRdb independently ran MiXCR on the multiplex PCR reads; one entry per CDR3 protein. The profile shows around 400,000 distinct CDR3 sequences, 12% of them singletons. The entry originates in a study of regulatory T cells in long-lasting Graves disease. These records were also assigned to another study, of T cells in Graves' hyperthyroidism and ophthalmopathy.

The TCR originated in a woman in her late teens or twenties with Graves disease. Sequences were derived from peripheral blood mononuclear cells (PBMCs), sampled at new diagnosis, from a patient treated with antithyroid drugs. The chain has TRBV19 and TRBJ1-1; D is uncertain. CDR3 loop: CASSPTTLTLAFF. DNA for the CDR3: TGTGCCAGTAGCCCTACGACCCTCACACTGGCTTTCTTT.